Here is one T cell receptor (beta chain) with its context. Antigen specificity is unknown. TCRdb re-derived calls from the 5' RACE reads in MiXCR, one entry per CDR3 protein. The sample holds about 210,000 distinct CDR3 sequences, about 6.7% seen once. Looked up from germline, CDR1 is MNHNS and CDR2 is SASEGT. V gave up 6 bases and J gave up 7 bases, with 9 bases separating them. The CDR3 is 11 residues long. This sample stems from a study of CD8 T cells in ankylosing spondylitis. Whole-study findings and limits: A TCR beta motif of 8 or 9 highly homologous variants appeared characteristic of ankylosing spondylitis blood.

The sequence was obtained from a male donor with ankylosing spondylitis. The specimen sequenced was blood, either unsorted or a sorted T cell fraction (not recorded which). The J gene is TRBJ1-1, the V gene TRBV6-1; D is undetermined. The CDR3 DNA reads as TGTGCCAGCAGGGCCCCGGATGAAGCTTTCTTT. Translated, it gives CASRAPDEAFF.